This entry lists 18 T cell receptor beta chains sequenced from one sample in a study of cytotoxic CD8 clonotypes in ibrutinib-treated CLL. Clones were read by immunoSEQ multiplex PCR, and TCRdb kept only the in-frame ones, dropping some. The profile shows some 150,000 clones, approximately 75% of them singletons. This sample comprised PBMCs, obtained after 12 months of ibrutinib treatment. Every receptor here comes from a human donor with chronic lymphocytic leukemia.

This clone was counted a single time. The chain couples TRBV30 to TRBJ2-5; D is ambiguous. V was cut by 0 bases and J by 5 bases, with 10 bases left in between. The CDR3 consists of 13 residues. Per germline, CDR1 GTSNPN and CDR2 SVGIG (reference sequence). The CDR3 DNA sequence: TGTGCCTGGAGTGTACGTCTCTGGGAGACCCAGTACTTC. Translation gives CAWSVRLWETQYF.

The chain recombines TRBV4-2 with TRBJ2-5, with TRBD2 identical over 15 bases. Trimming cost V 4 bases and J 5 bases; bases outside gene matches: 5. Germline CDR1 reads LGHNA; CDR2 reads YNFKEQ. This CDR3 is built from 16 residues. CDR3 coding DNA: TGTGCCAGCAGCCGTGGACTAGCGGGGGGGGTGGAGACCCAGTACTTC. Translation gives CASSRGLAGGVETQYF.

In this sample, this clone turned up once. The gene calls are TRBV18 and TRBJ2-7; D ambiguous. CDR3 length equals 13 residues. In germline, CDR1 is KGHSH, CDR2 LQKENI. The germline V and J ends were trimmed by 3 bases and 3 bases, with 9 bases remaining between them. The CDR3: CASSPASNYEQYF. The CDR3 DNA sequence: TGTGCCAGCTCACCCGCTTCAAACTACGAGCAGTACTTC.

CDR3: CASSPGTVNQPQHF. The DNA of the CDR3 is TGCGCCAGCAGCCCCGGGACGGTGAATCAGCCCCAGCATTTT. The chain carries TRBV5-1 and TRBJ1-5, with D perhaps matching TRBD1 (5 bases). The CDR3 covers 14 residues. CDR1 is SGHRS, CDR2 YFSETQ, per germline. V lost 4 bases and J 4 bases, leaving 12 bases between the germline ends.

The rearrangement links TRBV23-1 to TRBJ2-7, with 10 bases identical to TRBD1. TRBV23-1 is recorded as an ORF, its role being uncertain. The CDR3 extends over 15 amino acids. Unmatched junction bases numbered 9, after V lost 9 bases and J lost 1 base. This CDR3 is CASIATGGRSYEQYF. CDR3 nucleotide sequence: TGCGCCAGTATCGCGACAGGGGGCAGGTCCTACGAGCAGTACTTC.

In this sample, this clone turned up once. The V and J genes are TRBV9 and TRBJ2-3, with TRBD2 matching over 9 bases. Germline CDR1 reads SGDLS; CDR2 reads YYNGEE. V trimming: 4 bases; J trimming: 4 bases; junction bases outside the gene matches: 4. The CDR3 runs to 14 residues. The DNA of the CDR3 is TGTGCCAGCAGCACAAGCGGGAGGCCAGATACGCAGTATTTT. It encodes CASSTSGRPDTQYF.

Of note for this clone: The junction and the germline gene differ at one end; a read error may be behind it. This rearrangement joins TRBV6-5 to TRBJ1-1; 10 bases align to TRBD1. The CDR3 extends over 13 amino acids. Per germline, CDR1 MNHEY and CDR2 SVGAGI. CDR3 in DNA: TGCCCCTTAGGACAGGGGGATTTCACTGAAGCTTTCTTT. This translates into CPLGQGDFTEAFF.

V usage is TRBV19 and J usage is TRBJ2-6; D perhaps matches TRBD2 (6 bases). Per the germline V gene, CDR1 is LNHDA and CDR2 is SQIVND (reference sequence). CDR3 length: 14 amino acids. The V end was cut by 6 bases, the J end by 2 bases, with 8 bases between. CDR3 protein: CASRREAGANVLTF. The CDR3, as DNA: TGTGCCAGTAGAAGGGAGGCTGGGGCCAACGTCCTGACTTTC.

CDR3 nucleotide sequence: TGTGCCATCAATCCGGACAGGGGGGAGACCCAGTACTTC. Translated, it gives CAINPDRGETQYF. The V call is TRBV10-3, the J call TRBJ2-5, with 10 nucleotides matching TRBD1. This CDR3 has 13 amino acids. From germline, CDR1 is ENHRY and CDR2 SYGVKD. V lost 7 bases and J lost 5; bases outside the gene matches: 4.

The chain has TRBV12-2 and TRBJ1-5; TRBD1 was called by the table and not checked on the DNA. TRBV12-2 is designated a pseudogene. The CDR3 length is 17 residues. The CDR3: CASRLAVTEYSNQPQHF. The CDR3 DNA reads as TGTGCAAGTCGCTTAGCGGTGACAGAGTATAGCAATCAGCCCCAGCATTTT.

The V and J genes are TRBV5-6 and TRBJ2-3, with 11 bases that match TRBD1. The ends lost 4 bases at V and 8 bases at J; junction bases unmatched: 6. The CDR3 extends over 14 amino acids. Germline CDR1 is SGHDT and CDR2 is YYEEEE. DNA for the CDR3: TGTGCCAGCAGCCTGGACAGGGGGCTGGTTACGCAGTATTTT. Translated, it gives CASSLDRGLVTQYF. Combining the CDR3 with reference TRBV5-6 and TRBJ2-3 gives the whole variable domain DAGVTQSPTHLIKTRGQQVTLRCSPKSGHDTVSWYQQALGQGPQFIFQYYEEEERQRGNFPDRFSGHQFPNYSSELNVNALLLGDSALYLCASSLDRGLVTQYFGPGTRLTVL.

The chain is built from TRBV19 and TRBJ1-5, with a tentative D call TRBD1 (6 bases). Looked up from germline, CDR1 is LNHDA and CDR2 is SQIVND (reference sequence). The CDR3 consists of 14 residues. V dropped 4 bases and J dropped 4 bases, with 11 bases sitting between them. CDR3 nucleotide sequence: TGTGCCAGTAGTAACCAGGGGCAGAATCAGCCCCAGCATTTT. Its translation is CASSNQGQNQPQHF.

This clone has a single count. This chain uses TRBV10-3 with TRBJ2-2; 9 bases fit TRBD1. The CDR3 is 13 residues long. Germline CDR1 reads ENHRY; CDR2 reads SYGVKD. V dropped 4 bases and J dropped 6; count of bases not matched to a gene: 0. CDR3 protein: CAISGQGAGELFF. The CDR3, as DNA: TGTGCCATCAGTGGACAGGGGGCCGGGGAGCTGTTTTTT.

The gene calls are TRBV12-5 and TRBJ1-5, with no clear D. The CDR3 runs 16 residues. V was trimmed by 1 base and J by 0 bases, leaving 10 bases between them. CDR1 and CDR2 (germline): LGHNT, FRNRAP. CDR3 bases: TGTGCTAGTGGTTTGGAACTCCTCTTTAGCAATCAGCCCCAGCATTTT. The encoded protein is CASGLELLFSNQPQHF.

The chain uses TRBV5-6 and TRBJ2-7; 9 bases fit TRBD2. Germline V lookup: CDR1 SGHDT, CDR2 YYEEEE. There are 16 residues in the CDR3. V lost 0 bases and J lost 2; bases outside the gene matches: 6. Here the CDR3 DNA reads TGTGCCAGCAGCTTGGCTAGCGGGACCTTAGCCTACGAGCAGTACTTC. Its translation: CASSLASGTLAYEQYF. Full variable domain (remainder filled in from reference TRBV5-6 and TRBJ2-7): DAGVTQSPTHLIKTRGQQVTLRCSPKSGHDTVSWYQQALGQGPQFIFQYYEEEERQRGNFPDRFSGHQFPNYSSELNVNALLLGDSALYLCASSLASGTLAYEQYFGPGTRLTVT.

This chain uses TRBV7-2 with TRBJ1-5; no definite D call. With 1 base removed from V and 6 bases from J, the gap between germline ends came to 7 bases. The CDR3 covers 13 residues. The germline V gene has CDR1 SGHTA and CDR2 FQGNSA. The CDR3 bases are TGTGCCAGCAGCTTAGATAGTACTCAGCCCCAGCATTTT. Its translation: CASSLDSTQPQHF.

As regards this clone: A far larger clone lies a single base away; this is likely a read error. The same CDR3 also results from other DNA sequences found in this sample. The V and J genes are TRBV7-7 and TRBJ2-2; possible D gene TRBD2, 5 bases. The CDR3 covers 14 residues. Per germline, CDR1 SSHAT and CDR2 FNYEAQ (reference sequence). As DNA, the CDR3 is TGTGCTAGCAGCTTAGTTGGGAGCACCGGGGAGCTGTTTTTT. This translates into CASSLVGSTGELFF.

This clone was seen a handful of times. This rearrangement joins TRBV27 to TRBJ2-3, with TRBD1 as a possible D gene (6 bases). The CDR3 runs 16 residues. Per the germline V gene, CDR1 is MNHEY and CDR2 is SMNVEV (reference sequence). V shed 5 bases and J shed 0 bases, with 15 bases lying between them. The chain's CDR3 is CASSLQGAGSTDTQYF. DNA for the CDR3: TGTGCCAGCAGTCTACAGGGAGCCGGGAGCACAGATACGCAGTATTTT.